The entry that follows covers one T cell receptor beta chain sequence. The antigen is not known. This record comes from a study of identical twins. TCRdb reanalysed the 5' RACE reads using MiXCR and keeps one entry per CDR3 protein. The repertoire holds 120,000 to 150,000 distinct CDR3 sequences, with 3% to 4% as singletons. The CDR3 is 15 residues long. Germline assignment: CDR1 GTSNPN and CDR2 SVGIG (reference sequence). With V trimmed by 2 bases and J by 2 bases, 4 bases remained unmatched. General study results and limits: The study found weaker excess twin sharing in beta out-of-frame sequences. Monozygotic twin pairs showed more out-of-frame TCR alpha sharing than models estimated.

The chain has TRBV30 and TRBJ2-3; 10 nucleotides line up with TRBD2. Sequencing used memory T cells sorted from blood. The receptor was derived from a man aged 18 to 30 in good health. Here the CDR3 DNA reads TGTGCCTGGAGTCCCGGGACTAGCGACACAGATACGCAGTATTTT. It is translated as CAWSPGTSDTDTQYF.